This TCR beta chain came from a study of beta chain features in type 1 diabetes. About the research overall: Healthy donors resembled patients in age, gender and cell yields. The number of sorted cells examined across all samples was some 100 million.

Expressed TCRB transcripts were sequenced because the isolated RNA had all been reverse transcribed beforehand. Sequenced by immunoSEQ multiplex PCR; TCRdb stores in-frame clones only, minus some. The sample includes more than 100,000 clones, 7% to 10% of them seen just once. The CDR3 covers 15 residues. The V gene's germline CDR1 is SGHRS and CDR2 YFSETQ. The V and J ends lost 1 base and 2 bases respectively, with 9 bases between them. Findings and caveats of the study: The similarity of naive, central memory and Treg TCRB repertoires appeared greater among patients than among healthy donors. Researchers caution that PCR might favor shorter templates, equally among patients and controls. Patients with Type 1 diabetes showed moderately but significantly shorter TCRB CDR3s in all four CD4+ subsets.

A word on this clone: The target antigen is unknown.

Sequenced input: central memory CD4+ T cells from blood. The clonotype originates from a man younger than 45 with type 1 diabetes. The chain carries TRBV5-1 and TRBJ2-2; D is possibly TRBD1 (6 bases). CDR3 residues: CASSLWGPNTGELFF. The CDR3 nucleotides are TGCGCCAGCAGCTTGTGGGGGCCAAACACCGGGGAGCTGTTTTTT.